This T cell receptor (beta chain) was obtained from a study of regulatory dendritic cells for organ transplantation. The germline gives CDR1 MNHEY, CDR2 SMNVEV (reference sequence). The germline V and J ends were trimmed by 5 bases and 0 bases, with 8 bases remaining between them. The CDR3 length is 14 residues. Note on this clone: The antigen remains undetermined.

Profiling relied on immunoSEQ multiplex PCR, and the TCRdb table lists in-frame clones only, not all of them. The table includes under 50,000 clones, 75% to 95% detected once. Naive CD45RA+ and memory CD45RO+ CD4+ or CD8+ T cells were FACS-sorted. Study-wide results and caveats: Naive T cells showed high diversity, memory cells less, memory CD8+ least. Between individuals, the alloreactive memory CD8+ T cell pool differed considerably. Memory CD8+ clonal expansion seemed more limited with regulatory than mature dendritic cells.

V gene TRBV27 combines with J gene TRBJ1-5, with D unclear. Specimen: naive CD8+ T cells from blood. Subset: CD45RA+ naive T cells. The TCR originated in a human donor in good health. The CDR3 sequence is CASSPGYSNQPQHF. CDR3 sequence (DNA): TGTGCCAGCAGTCCCGGTTATAGCAATCAGCCCCAGCATTTT.